This is a list of T cell receptor beta chains from one sample in a study of breast tumors, draining lymph nodes, adjacent tissues. TCRdb itself ran the multiplex PCR reads through MiXCR, one entry per CDR3 protein. The table has about 21,000 distinct CDR3 sequences, roughly 50% seen once; the top ten hold less than 9%. The sample was breast tumor tissue. The receptors stem from a female donor with breast cancer. Some clones in this sample may be carry-over from other donors' samples. CDR3s include the opening cysteine and the closing phenylalanine or tryptophan. D genes are given only for firm matches. A row's size may be missing; if present it is once, few, many or a size class.

size,J,D,V,CDR3,DNA
many,TRBJ2-7,TRBD2,TRBV20-1,CSARDRTSGIYEQYF,TGCAGTGCTAGAGATCGGACTAGCGGAATCTACGAGCAGTACTTC
NA,TRBJ2-3,TRBD1,TRBV6-2/TRBV6-3,CASSYAGGSPSTDTQYF,TGTGCCAGCAGTTACGCAGGGGGCAGTCCTTCCACAGATACGCAGTATTTC
many,TRBJ2-1,NA,TRBV4-3,CASSQGARPYNEQFF,TGCGCCAGCAGCCAAGGGGCTAGACCCTACAATGAGCAGTTCTTC
NA,TRBJ1-2,NA,TRBV12-3/TRBV12-4,CASSLGYYGGCTF,TGCGCCAGCAGTTTGGGGTACTACGGGGGCTGCACCTTC
many,TRBJ1-4,NA,TRBV3-1,CASSQMASTNEKLFF,TGTGCCAGCAGCCAGATGGCTTCAACTAATGAAAAACTGTTTTTT
few,TRBJ1-1,NA,TRBV6-2/TRBV6-3,CASRGLGGELGTEAFF,TGTGCCAGCAGAGGCCTGGGGGGGGAATTGGGCACTGAAGCTTTCTTT
many,TRBJ2-5,TRBD2,TRBV20-1,CSARGKGLGETQYF,TGCAGTGCTAGAGGGAAGGGACTAGGAGAGACCCAGTACTTC
NA,TRBJ1-5,NA,TRBV7-9,CASVLAGGATDTQHF,TGTGCCAGCGTTCTAGCGGGTGGGGCCACAGATACGCAGCATTTT
NA,TRBJ2-7,NA,TRBV20-1,CSAPLAGTAYEQYF,TGCAGTGCGCCCTTAGCGGGGACAGCCTACGAGCAGTACTTC
many,TRBJ2-7,TRBD2,TRBV11-3,CASSSGLATGEQYF,TGTGCCAGCAGCTCGGGACTAGCAACGGGCGAGCAGTACTTC
few,TRBJ2-1,NA,TRBV20-1,CSATNTRRSYPEQFF,TGCAGTGCAACGAATACTAGACGGAGCTACCCTGAGCAGTTCTTC
many,TRBJ2-3,TRBD2,TRBV6-5,CASSYGLATDTQYF,TGTGCCAGCAGTTACGGACTAGCGACAGATACGCAGTATTTT
many,TRBJ2-1,NA,TRBV5-5,CASSLLVHEQFF,TGTGCCAGCAGCTTACTAGTCCATGAGCAGTTCTTC
NA,TRBJ1-2,NA,TRBV7-6,CASSLEGGANGYTF,TGTGCCAGCAGCTTAGAGGGGGGGGCGAATGGCTACACCTTC
large,TRBJ2-7,NA,TRBV5-1,CASSGSGYSYEQYF,TGCGCCAGCAGCGGGTCAGGCTACTCCTACGAGCAGTACTTC
few,TRBJ2-3,TRBD1,TRBV20-1,CSARDWYRGTADTQYF,TGCAGTGCTAGAGATTGGTACAGGGGTACCGCAGATACGCAGTATTTT
many,TRBJ2-7,NA,TRBV20-1,CSAPTKGLREQYF,TGCAGTGCGCCGACTAAGGGTCTACGCGAGCAGTACTTC
NA,TRBJ2-7,NA,TRBV5-4,CASSFYICSATPGGGGNEQYF,NA
few,TRBJ1-5,NA,TRBV7-8,CASSLTSLQPQHF,TGTGCCAGCAGCTTAACTTCTCTTCAGCCCCAGCATTTT
NA,TRBJ2-1,TRBD2,TRBV20-1,CSARDWGLAGNAYNEQFF,TGCAGTGCTAGAGATTGGGGACTAGCGGGAAACGCCTACAATGAGCAGTTCTTC
few,TRBJ2-7,NA,TRBV12-3/TRBV12-4,CASSLTNEQYF,TGTGCCAGCAGCCTAACAAACGAGCAGTACTTC
many,TRBJ2-4,NA,TRBV6-2/TRBV6-3,CASRPNVLAKNIQYF,TGTGCCAGCAGACCCAATGTTCTAGCCAAAAACATTCAGTACTTC
NA,TRBJ2-3,TRBD2,TRBV11-2,CASSSSGDTQYF,TGTGCCAGCAGCTCTAGCGGGGATACGCAGTATTTC
few,TRBJ1-6,NA,TRBV9,CASSVGGAPNSPLHF,TGTGCCAGCAGCGTAGGGGGCGCCCCTAATTCACCCCTCCACTTT
many,TRBJ2-5,NA,TRBV5-6,CASSLARSHQETQYF,TGTGCCAGCAGCTTGGCCAGATCGCACCAAGAGACCCAGTACTTC
NA,TRBJ1-2,NA,TRBV20-1,CSPRALSPYAYTF,TGCAGTCCCCGGGCCCTCAGCCCCTATGCCTACACCTTC
NA,TRBJ2-7,TRBD1,TRBV10-1,CARGGAGQGEGGEEQYF,TGCGCCAGAGGGGGGGCGGGACAGGGCGAGGGGGGTGAAGAGCAGTACTTC
many,TRBJ2-2,NA,TRBV10-1,CASNMNGGELFF,TGCGCCAGCAATATGAATGGCGGGGAGCTGTTTTTT
NA,TRBJ1-2,NA,TRBV19,CASKPTREANYGYTF,TGTGCCAGTAAACCGACCCGGGAAGCTAACTATGGCTACACCTTC
many,TRBJ2-7,TRBD2,TRBV9,CASSVSGTSGDEQYF,TGTGCCAGCAGCGTCTCCGGGACTAGCGGCGACGAGCAGTACTTC
NA,TRBJ2-3,TRBD2,TRBV6-1,CASSDWGLAGGLGDTQYF,TGTGCCAGCAGTGACTGGGGACTAGCGGGAGGGCTGGGAGATACGCAGTATTTT
NA,TRBJ2-7,TRBD1,TRBV7-9,CASSLVGGQAHF,TGTGCCAGCAGCTTAGTGGGGGGACAGGCACACTTC
many,TRBJ2-2,NA,TRBV5-4,CASSFGGRANTGELFF,TGTGCCAGCAGCTTCGGGGGGCGGGCGAACACCGGGGAGCTGTTTTTT
once,TRBJ2-1,NA,TRBV20-1,CSFYICSARTSGDYNEQFF,NA
NA,TRBJ2-5,TRBD2,TRBV28,CASSEAGTSGRAGETQYF,TGTGCCAGCAGTGAAGCCGGGACTAGCGGGAGGGCCGGGGAGACCCAGTACTTC
NA,TRBJ1-3,NA,TRBV6-5,CASSYSGGGSGNTIYF,TGTGCCAGCAGTTACTCGGGTGGTGGCTCCGGAAACACCATATATTTT
NA,TRBJ2-7,TRBD2,TRBV19,CASSMELADGQYF,TGTGCCAGTAGTATGGAACTAGCGGACGGGCAGTACTTC
NA,TRBJ2-1,NA,TRBV20-1,CGAKDSRLPSYREQFF,TGCGGTGCCAAGGACAGCCGCCTCCCCTCCTACCGTGAGCAGTTCTTC
once,TRBJ1-2,NA,TRBV4-2,CASSQDSREYGYTF,TGTGCCAGCAGCCAAGACTCCAGGGAGTATGGCTACACCTTC
NA,TRBJ1-6,NA,TRBV19,CASSIFSGAGSPLHF,TGTGCCAGTAGTATCTTTTCGGGGGCTGGTTCACCCCTCCACTTT
NA,TRBJ2-7,NA,TRBV20-1,CSATATAYYAQYF,TGCAGTGCTACAGCCACTGCTTACTACGCACAGTACTTC
medium-sized,TRBJ2-7,NA,TRBV4-1,CASSQVGGDYEQYF,TGCGCCAGCAGCCAAGTTGGGGGAGACTACGAGCAGTACTTC
many,TRBJ2-7,NA,TRBV5-6,CASSIAGGGYEQYF,TGTGCCAGCAGCATCGCTGGGGGCGGGTACGAGCAGTACTTC
NA,TRBJ2-7,NA,TRBV4-1,CASSQDRGGPSVYEQYF,TGCGCCAGCAGCCAGGATCGGGGCGGGCCCTCGGTCTACGAGCAGTACTTC
many,TRBJ1-2,NA,TRBV19,CASSIGPALRGYTF,TGTGCCAGTAGTATAGGCCCGGCGTTACGTGGCTACACCTTC
NA,TRBJ2-2,NA,TRBV2,CASSEITGELFF,TGTGCCAGCAGTGAAATCACCGGGGAGCTGTTTTTT
few,TRBJ2-7,NA,TRBV19,CASSTGQYSYEQYF,TGTGCCAGTAGTACAGGACAGTACAGCTACGAGCAGTACTTC
medium-sized,TRBJ2-7,TRBD2,TRBV20-1,CTAGSGGVGEQYF,TGCACCGCCGGGTCGGGAGGTGTCGGCGAGCAGTACTTC
NA,TRBJ1-2,NA,TRBV6-6,CASSYSETASGYTF,TGTGCCAGCAGTTACTCCGAGACAGCATCTGGCTACACCTTC
NA,TRBJ1-5,NA,TRBV20-1,CSARVTSVTDTQHF,TGCAGTGCTAGGGTGACTAGCGTGACAGATACGCAGCATTTT
many,TRBJ1-2,TRBD1,TRBV30,CAWSSDRVLRGYTF,TGTGCCTGGAGTTCGGACAGGGTCCTCCGTGGCTACACCTTC
many,TRBJ1-4,NA,TRBV25-1,CASSLGGAGEKLFF,TGTGCCAGCAGTTTGGGGGGGGCCGGTGAAAAACTGTTTTTT
NA,TRBJ1-2,NA,TRBV4-3,CASSPDRVGFNTYGYTF,TGCGCCAGCAGCCCCGACAGAGTAGGGTTTAATACCTATGGCTACACCTTC
many,TRBJ2-4,TRBD1,TRBV7-9,CASSLLDRGVKNIQYF,TGTGCCAGCAGCTTACTAGACAGGGGCGTGAAAAACATTCAGTACTTC